What follows is one T cell receptor beta chain and its context. The target antigen is unknown. Germline CDR1 is SGHNT and CDR2 is YENEEA. The germline V and J ends were trimmed by 5 bases and 1 base, with 26 bases remaining between them. This CDR3 is 19 amino acids long. This sample was taken from a study of cytomegalovirus exposure and HLA in healthy donors. Turning to the study itself: There were 70 million to 95 million unique TCRs (from HLA-typed donors) in an early data release. General study results and limits: Per a later analysis, 15,000 to 20,000 TCR beta sequences showed association with HLA alleles at 0.05 false discovery rate. Prior analysis indicated that the majority of TCR beta V segments exhibited productivity approximately 87% or approximately 30% of the time. The authors listed some 150 TCR beta chains as cytomegalovirus-associated.

PCR amplification relied on 60 Vbeta primers (plus 13 Jbeta primers). Profiled with immunoSEQ multiplex PCR; TCRdb holds only in-frame clones, not every one. Here the sample spans 140,000 to 150,000 clones, around 80% being singletons. This receptor was taken from a boy between 2 and 15 years old in good health and CMV-seronegative. The chain carries TRBV11-3 and TRBJ2-5; D perhaps matches TRBD1 (5 bases). The specimen sequenced was PBMCs. CDR3 nucleotide sequence: TGTGCCAGCAGCGAATGGACCCCCTTTTGGGGCCGGGTCCAAGAGACCCAGTACTTC. Residues: CASSEWTPFWGRVQETQYF.